The 21 T cell receptor beta chains presented below share a single source sample, sequenced in a study of early T cells in non-severe SARS-CoV-2 infection. TCRdb independently ran MiXCR on the 5' RACE reads; one entry per CDR3 protein. The repertoire has some 40,000 distinct CDR3 sequences, roughly 5.4% of them found once; the top ten carry 5.5% to 7%. Specimen: whole blood, collected at baseline. These receptors were obtained from an adult who was a healthcare worker with PCR-confirmed SARS-CoV-2 infection or an uninfected control (not recorded which).

This clonotype has only a few counts. One base away lies a much larger clone, so this may be a sequencing read error. V usage is TRBV2 and J usage is TRBJ1-4; D might be TRBD1 (5 bases). V was shortened by 7 bases and J by 3 bases, with 15 bases between the two germline ends. Germline loops: CDR1 SNHLY, CDR2 FYNNEI. The CDR3 covers 15 residues. The CDR3 spells CASTLEQASNEKLFF. Written as DNA, the CDR3 is TGTGCCAGCACTTTGGAACAGGCATCTAATGAAAAACTGTTTTTT.

This clonotype was counted at least ten times. The chain is built from TRBV9 and TRBJ1-6; D is unclear. This CDR3 contains 14 residues. V lost 0 bases to trimming and J lost 5 bases, with 6 bases between them. CDR1 is SGDLS, CDR2 YYNGEE, per germline. CDR3 loop: CASSVAFHNSPLHF. In nucleotides, the CDR3 is TGTGCCAGCAGCGTAGCGTTCCATAATTCACCCCTCCACTTT.

This clonotype occurred many times. This chain connects TRBV24-1 to TRBJ2-7; 11 bases line up with TRBD1. The V gene end was trimmed by 3 bases and the J gene end by 2 bases; junction bases not matched to a gene: 2. The CDR3 has 15 amino acids. CDR1 is KGHDR and CDR2 is SFDVKD in the germline V gene. In DNA form, the CDR3 reads TGTGCCACCAGTGATCCGGGACAGGGGGCCTACGAGCAGTACTTC. Translation gives CATSDPGQGAYEQYF.

In this sample, this clonotype turned up many times. The genes are TRBV5-6 and TRBJ1-3; D gene unclear. CDR3 length equals 16 residues. V gave up 4 bases and J gave up 0 bases, with 14 bases separating them. The germline V gene encodes CDR1 SGHDT and CDR2 YYEEEE. The CDR3 DNA reads TGTGCCAGCAGCGGGGTCTCGGCTTCCTCTGGAAACACCATATATTTT. Protein product: CASSGVSASSGNTIYF.

This clonotype was seen ten or more times. The gene calls are TRBV7-9 and TRBJ2-3, with TRBD2 matching over 14 bases. Trimming removed 5 bases from V and 1 base from J; junction bases left unmatched: 5. This CDR3 contains 17 residues. Per germline, CDR1 SEHNR and CDR2 FQNEAQ (reference sequence). The CDR3 bases are TGTGCCAGCAGCCCAGGACTAGCGGGAGGCCGCACAGATACGCAGTATTTT. It codes for CASSPGLAGGRTDTQYF.

This clonotype was counted only a few times. The chain recombines TRBV7-9 with TRBJ2-5, with TRBD1 matching 9 bases. Trimming cost V 4 bases and J 5 bases; bases outside gene matches: 8. The germline CDR1 and CDR2 sequences are SEHNR and FQNEAQ (reference sequence). The CDR3 is made up of 15 amino acids. The CDR3 region has the DNA TGTGCCAGCAGCTCCTACACAGGGGGCATTGAGACCCAGTACTTC. It yields the protein CASSSYTGGIETQYF.

This clonotype was recorded at least ten times. In DNA, the CDR3 is TGTGCCAGCAGTCGGGACCCCCTGGAGGTGAACAATGAGCAGTTCTTC. Translated, it gives CASSRDPLEVNNEQFF. The V gene is TRBV6-2 or TRBV6-3, the J gene TRBJ2-1; tentatively, D is TRBD1 or TRBD2 (5 bases each). The CDR3 length is 16 residues. V lost 5 bases and J 5 bases, leaving 19 bases between the germline ends. CDR1 MNHEY and CDR2 SVGEGT come from the germline V gene.

A remark on this clonotype: Just one base apart from a much larger clone, this may be a read error. This chain joins TRBV18 and TRBJ2-7, with 10 bases that match TRBD2. The CDR3 is made up of 16 amino acids. CDR1 is KGHSH, CDR2 LQKENI, per germline. For the CDR3, the DNA is TGTGCCAGCTCACCCATAGGACTAGCGGCCACCTACAAGCAGTACTTC. Its protein product is CASSPIGLAATYKQYF.

This clonotype was seen at least ten times. The chain recombines TRBV28 with TRBJ2-7; 10 nucleotides align to TRBD1. J gave up 4 bases and V 6 bases, and 9 bases lay outside the gene matches. The CDR3 has 15 amino acids. The germline gives CDR1 MDHEN, CDR2 SYDVKM. CDR3 protein: CASRTGTGALYEQYF. The DNA for the CDR3 is TGTGCCAGCAGGACGGGGACAGGGGCCCTATACGAGCAGTACTTC.

This clonotype was counted many times. V gene TRBV13 combines with J gene TRBJ2-1; 7 positions agree with TRBD1. This CDR3 is built from 15 residues. The V gene's germline CDR1 is PRHDT and CDR2 FYEKMQ (reference sequence). Unmatched junction bases numbered 10, after V lost 7 bases and J lost 4 bases. The CDR3 reads CASITLGTEYNEQFF. Here the CDR3 DNA reads TGTGCCAGCATCACCCTCGGGACAGAATACAATGAGCAGTTCTTC.

This clonotype was found many times. V and J are TRBV11-2 and TRBJ2-7, with D perhaps matching TRBD2 (5 bases). The CDR3 consists of 12 residues. The V end lost 0 bases, the J end lost 9 bases, and 9 bases lay between the germline ends. Germline V gene lookup returns CDR1 SGHAT and CDR2 FQNNGV. CDR3 in DNA: TGTGCCAGCAGCTTAGATCGGGGTCGGCAGTACGTC. It codes for CASSLDRGRQYV.

At least ten counts were recorded for this clonotype. The V and J genes are TRBV4-1 and TRBJ2-3; TRBD2 is a possible D gene (5 bases). V was trimmed by 1 base and J by 5 bases, leaving 10 bases between them. Germline assignment: CDR1 MGHRA and CDR2 YSYEKL. The CDR3 is 14 residues long. The CDR3 region has the DNA TGCGCCAGCAGCCAAGCGATGGGGAGAGATACGCAGTATTTT. Protein sequence: CASSQAMGRDTQYF.

In its sample, this clonotype was seen many times. The chain combines TRBV20-1 with TRBJ2-3; 9 nucleotides align to TRBD2. V was pared by 4 bases and J by 2 bases, with 13 bases of the junction left unmatched. The germline CDR1 and CDR2 sequences are DFQATT and SNEGSKA (reference sequence). The CDR3 consists of 17 residues. The chain's CDR3 is CSAIPVREGRFTDTQYF. CDR3 coding DNA: TGCAGTGCTATACCCGTGCGGGAGGGCCGGTTCACAGATACGCAGTATTTT.

This clonotype was found many times. The rearrangement joins TRBV6-1 to TRBJ1-1, with D hard to call. This CDR3 contains 14 residues. The germline V gene encodes CDR1 MNHNS and CDR2 SASEGT. The V end was cut by 7 bases, the J end by 0 bases, with 12 bases between. The CDR3 region has the DNA TGTGCCAGCAACCCCGACACCCTGAACACTGAAGCTTTCTTT. Protein: CASNPDTLNTEAFF.

In its sample, this clonotype was seen many times. The chain is built from TRBV30 and TRBJ2-7; D is unclear. V lost 4 bases to trimming and J lost 2 bases, with 12 bases between them. Germline values: CDR1 GTSNPN, CDR2 SVGIG (reference sequence). The CDR3 is made up of 13 amino acids. The CDR3 here is CAWTPGRAYEQYF. The CDR3 nucleotides read TGTGCCTGGACCCCGGGCAGAGCCTACGAGCAGTACTTC.

This clonotype was counted ten times or more. The genes are TRBV11-2 and TRBJ2-3; D might be TRBD2 (5 bases). Germline CDR1 reads SGHAT; CDR2 reads FQNNGV. Trimming cost V 5 bases and J 0 bases, with 15 bases left between them. CDR3 length: 16 residues. This CDR3 is CASSPSYGVSTDTQYF. CDR3 in DNA: TGTGCCAGCAGCCCCTCATACGGGGTTAGCACAGATACGCAGTATTTT.

V gene TRBV7-3 combines with J gene TRBJ1-5; D unclear. This CDR3 contains 12 residues. Deletions cut 3 bases from V and 8 bases from J, with 8 bases between. Germline lookup yields CDR1 SGHTA and CDR2 FQGTGA. CDR3 in amino acids: CASSFLLKPQHF. CDR3 coding DNA: TGTGCCAGCAGCTTCCTTCTAAAGCCCCAGCATTTT.

This clonotype showed up many times. The chain joins TRBV20-1 to TRBJ2-1, with 10 bases that match TRBD1. Trimming took 6 bases from V and 9 from J; bases not matched to a gene: 14. Germline values: CDR1 DFQATT, CDR2 SNEGSKA (reference sequence). There are 15 residues in the CDR3. In nucleotides, the CDR3 is TGCAGTGCGACCATGACAGGGGGCCTCGGTTTTGAGCAGTTCTTC. Residues: CSATMTGGLGFEQFF.

This clonotype occurred once. V usage is TRBV5-6 and J usage is TRBJ2-1; either TRBD1 or TRBD2 may supply D (5 bases each). This CDR3 comprises 16 residues. Germline V lookup: CDR1 SGHDT, CDR2 YYEEEE. Trimming removed 2 bases at V and 5 bases at J, with 17 bases between. The CDR3 coding sequence is TGTGCCAGCAGCTTATCCGCCTGGGACGTCCACAATGAGCAGTTCTTC. It yields the protein CASSLSAWDVHNEQFF.

Only a few counts were recorded for this clonotype. This rearrangement joins TRBV28 to TRBJ1-4, with unresolved D. The CDR3 has 15 amino acids. The V end lost 4 bases, the J end lost 4 bases, and 13 bases lay between the germline ends. The germline V gene encodes CDR1 MDHEN and CDR2 SYDVKM. CDR3 in DNA: TGTGCCAGCAGTTCCCAGTGGCAGCTTAATGAAAAACTGTTTTTT. Its protein product is CASSSQWQLNEKLFF.

This clonotype was detected many times. V usage is TRBV6-6 and J usage is TRBJ1-1; D remains unclear. The germline V and J ends were trimmed by 0 bases and 7 bases, with 6 bases remaining between them. Germline CDR1 reads MNHNY; CDR2 reads SVGAGI (reference sequence). The CDR3 spans 12 residues. CDR3 coding DNA: TGTGCCAGCAGTTACTCGCGGGTTGAAGCTTTCTTT. Translating gives CASSYSRVEAFF.